This T cell receptor beta chain originates from a study of graft-versus-host responses after intestinal transplantation. Background on the study: Transplant types were multivisceral, liver-intestinal, or isolated intestinal. Induction with anti-thymocyte globulin, then tacrolimus and steroids for roughly three years, was given to all recipients. Overall study findings and caveats: GvH clones were found in recipient marrow; some appeared first in ileum or blood.

With respect to this clone: What it binds is not known.

Method: immunoSEQ multiplex PCR; TCRdb's copy keeps in-frame clones and lacks some. In the table there are 100,000 or so clones, just over 90% of which are singletons. The CDR3 sequence is 16 residues long. V lost 4 bases and J lost 3; bases outside the gene matches: 8. Germline CDR1 is SGHDN and CDR2 is FVKESK. This sample comprised unstimulated CD8+ T cells sorted from spleen or lymph node cells, obtained before intestinal transplant. The sequence was collected from a human donor who received an intestinal transplant. The V and J genes are TRBV14 and TRBJ2-2, with 7 positions matching TRBD1. CDR3 protein: CASSPGQAGDTGELFF. The CDR3 DNA sequence: TGTGCCAGCAGCCCAGGACAGGCTGGGGACACCGGGGAGCTGTTTTTT. The full variable domain, completed using reference TRBV14 and TRBJ2-2, is EAGVTQFPSHSVIEKGQTVTLRCDPISGHDNLYWYRRVMGKEIKFLLHFVKESKQDESGMPNNRFLAERTGGTYSTLKVQPAELEDSGVYFCASSPGQAGDTGELFFGEGSRLTVL.